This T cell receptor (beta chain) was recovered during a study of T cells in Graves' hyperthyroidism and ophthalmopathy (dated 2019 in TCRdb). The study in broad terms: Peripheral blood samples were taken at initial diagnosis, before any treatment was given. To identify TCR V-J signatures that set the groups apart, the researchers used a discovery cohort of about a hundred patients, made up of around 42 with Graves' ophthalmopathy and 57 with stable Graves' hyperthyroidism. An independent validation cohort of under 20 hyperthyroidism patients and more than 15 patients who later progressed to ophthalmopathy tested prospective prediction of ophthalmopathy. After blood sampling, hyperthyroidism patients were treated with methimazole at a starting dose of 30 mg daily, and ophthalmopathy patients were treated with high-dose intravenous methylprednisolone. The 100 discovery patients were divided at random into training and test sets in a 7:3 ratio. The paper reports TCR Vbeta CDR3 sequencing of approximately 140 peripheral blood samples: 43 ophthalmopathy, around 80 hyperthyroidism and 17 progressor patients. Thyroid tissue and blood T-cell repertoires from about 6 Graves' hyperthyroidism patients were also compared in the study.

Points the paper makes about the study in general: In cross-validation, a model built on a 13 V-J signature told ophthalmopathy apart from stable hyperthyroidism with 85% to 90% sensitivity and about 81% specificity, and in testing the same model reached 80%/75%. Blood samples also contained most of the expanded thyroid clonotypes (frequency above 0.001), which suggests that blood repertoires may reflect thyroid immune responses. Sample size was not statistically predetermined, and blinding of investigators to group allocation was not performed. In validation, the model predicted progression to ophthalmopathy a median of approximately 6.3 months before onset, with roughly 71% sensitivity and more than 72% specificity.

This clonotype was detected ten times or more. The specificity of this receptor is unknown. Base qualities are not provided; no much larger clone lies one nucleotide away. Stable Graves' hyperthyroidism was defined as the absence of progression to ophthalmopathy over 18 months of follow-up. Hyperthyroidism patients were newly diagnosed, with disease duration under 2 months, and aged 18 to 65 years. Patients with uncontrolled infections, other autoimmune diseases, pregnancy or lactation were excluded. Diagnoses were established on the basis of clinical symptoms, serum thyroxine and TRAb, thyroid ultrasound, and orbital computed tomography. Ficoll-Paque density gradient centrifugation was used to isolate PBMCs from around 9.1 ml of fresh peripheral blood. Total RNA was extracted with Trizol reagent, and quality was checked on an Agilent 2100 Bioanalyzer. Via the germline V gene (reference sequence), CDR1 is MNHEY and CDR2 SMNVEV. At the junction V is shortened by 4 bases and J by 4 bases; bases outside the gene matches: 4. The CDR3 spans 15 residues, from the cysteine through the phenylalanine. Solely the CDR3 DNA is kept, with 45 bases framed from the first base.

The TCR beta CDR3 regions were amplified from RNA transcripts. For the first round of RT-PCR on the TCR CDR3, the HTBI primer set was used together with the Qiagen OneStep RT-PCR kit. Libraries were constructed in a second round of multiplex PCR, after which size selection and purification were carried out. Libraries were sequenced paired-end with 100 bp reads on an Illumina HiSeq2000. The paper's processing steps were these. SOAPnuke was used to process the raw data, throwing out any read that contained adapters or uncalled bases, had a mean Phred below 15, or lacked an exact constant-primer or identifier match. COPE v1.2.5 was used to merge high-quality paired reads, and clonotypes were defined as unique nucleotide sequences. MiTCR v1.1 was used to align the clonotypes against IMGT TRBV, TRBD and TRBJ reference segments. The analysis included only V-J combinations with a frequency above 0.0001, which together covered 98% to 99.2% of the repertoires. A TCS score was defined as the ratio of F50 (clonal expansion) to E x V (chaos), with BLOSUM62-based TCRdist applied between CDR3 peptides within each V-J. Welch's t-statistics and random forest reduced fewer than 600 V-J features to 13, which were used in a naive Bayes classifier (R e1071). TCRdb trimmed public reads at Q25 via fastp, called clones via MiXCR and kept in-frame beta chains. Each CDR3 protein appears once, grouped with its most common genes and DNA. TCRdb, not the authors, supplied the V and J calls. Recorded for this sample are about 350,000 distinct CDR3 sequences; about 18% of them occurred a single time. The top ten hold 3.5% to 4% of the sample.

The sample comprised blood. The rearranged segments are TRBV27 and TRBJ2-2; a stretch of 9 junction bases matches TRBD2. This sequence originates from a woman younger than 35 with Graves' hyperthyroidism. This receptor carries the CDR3 CASSSLAGGTGELFF. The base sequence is TGTGCCAGCAGTTCACTAGCGGGTGGCACCGGGGAGCTGTTTTTT.